These 17 T cell receptor beta chains were all obtained from the same sample, sequenced in a study of radiotherapy plus CTLA-4 blockade in lung cancer. Profiling relied on immunoSEQ multiplex PCR, and the TCRdb table lists in-frame clones only, not all of them. There are about 45,000 clones in the sample; 65% to 70% occur only once, and roughly 25% lies in the top ten. Sample: peripheral blood, taken from a patient treated with radiotherapy plus ipilimumab. The receptor source for this set is a human donor with non-small cell lung cancer who had a partial response to radiotherapy plus ipilimumab.

The CDR3: CASSLDGGGGQSLPLHF. CDR3 DNA: TGTGCCAGCAGCTTAGATGGGGGGGGAGGGCAAAGCCTACCCCTCCACTTT. The V gene is TRBV11-2, the J gene TRBJ1-6; the D gene is possibly TRBD1 (5 bases). The CDR3 has 17 amino acids. Trimming took 0 bases from V and 12 from J, leaving 21 bases between them. In germline, CDR1 is SGHAT, CDR2 FQNNGV.

This chain connects TRBV10-3 to TRBJ2-1, with 9 bases lining up with TRBD1. The CDR3 contains 14 residues. J lost 3 bases, V lost 7 bases, and 4 bases had no gene match. Germline V CDR1 and CDR2: ENHRY, SYGVKD. The CDR3 protein is CAITPDRGYNEQFF. CDR3 coding DNA: TGTGCCATCACCCCGGACAGGGGCTACAATGAGCAGTTCTTC.

This clone was seen more than once but under ten times. The chain combines TRBV29-1 with TRBJ1-1; weak D call: TRBD1 (5 bases). The CDR3 extends over 12 amino acids. Germline assignment: CDR1 SQVTM and CDR2 ANQGSEA. Deletions cut 7 bases from V and 1 base from J, with 10 bases between. CDR3 amino acids: CSAGHQNTEAFF. Here the CDR3 DNA reads TGCAGCGCCGGACACCAGAACACTGAAGCTTTCTTT.

This chain joins TRBV9 and TRBJ1-2, with D hard to call. CDR3 length equals 13 residues. The ends were cut back, 3 bases at V and 8 bases at J, with 14 bases in the middle. Germline CDR1 reads SGDLS; CDR2 reads YYNGEE. The CDR3 protein is CASSARSGRGYTF. The CDR3 nucleotides are TGTGCCAGCAGCGCTCGGTCTGGTCGGGGCTACACCTTC.

This clone was counted once. J is TRBJ1-4 and V is TRBV6-5; D is unclear. The germline V gene encodes CDR1 MNHEY and CDR2 SVGAGI. CDR3 length: 14 residues. V dropped 9 bases and J dropped 8 bases, with 19 bases sitting between them. CDR3 sequence: CASSPGRQEEKLFF. DNA of the CDR3: TGTGCCAGTTCCCCCGGGAGACAAGAGGAAAAACTGTTTTTT.

This chain joins TRBV11-3 and TRBJ1-2; TRBD1 matches at 10 bases. The CDR3 contains 13 residues. Germline values: CDR1 SGHNT, CDR2 YENEEA. V dropped 5 bases and J dropped 8; count of bases not matched to a gene: 5. In nucleotides, the CDR3 is TGTGCCAGCAGCGAAGGGACAGGGGAAGGCTACACCTTC. The encoded protein is CASSEGTGEGYTF.

At least ten counts were recorded for this clone. J is TRBJ1-3 and V is TRBV7-8, with D uncertain. CDR3 length: 14 residues. Deletions cut 1 base from V and 2 bases from J, with 6 bases between. Per the germline V gene, CDR1 is SGHVS and CDR2 is FQNEAQ. CDR3 sequence reads: CASSLDSTGNTIYF. CDR3 sequence (DNA): TGTGCCAGCAGCTTAGACAGCACTGGAAACACCATATATTTT.

The genes are TRBV7-3 and TRBJ2-5; 10 bases align to TRBD2. Unmatched junction bases numbered 9, after V lost 6 bases and J lost 5 bases. The CDR3 is made up of 15 amino acids. CDR1 SGHTA and CDR2 FQGTGA come from the germline V gene. DNA of the CDR3: TGTGCCAGCAGTTTAGCGGGGGGCCCCGGGGAGACCCAGTACTTC. It encodes CASSLAGGPGETQYF.

The V gene is TRBV5-1, the J gene TRBJ2-7, with 7 nucleotides matching TRBD2. J gave up 2 bases and V 3 bases, and 11 bases lay outside the gene matches. CDR3 length: 16 amino acids. Germline loops: CDR1 SGHRS, CDR2 YFSETQ. CDR3 loop: CASSSSLRGFPYEQYF. The CDR3 DNA follows: TGCGCCAGCAGCTCCTCTTTGCGGGGGTTCCCCTACGAGCAGTACTTC.

The rearrangement uses TRBV18 and TRBJ2-2, with TRBD2 matching over 15 bases. The germline gives CDR1 KGHSH, CDR2 LQKENI. J lost 1 base, V lost 5 bases, and 8 bases had no gene match. This CDR3 has 19 residues. CDR3 sequence (DNA): TGTGCCAGCTCATCGACCTCGGGACTAGCGGGAGGGAACACCGGGGAGCTGTTTTTT. It codes for CASSSTSGLAGGNTGELFF.

This sequence joins TRBV19 and TRBJ1-1; TRBD1 agrees at 8 bases. V dropped 5 bases and J dropped 4; count of bases not matched to a gene: 3. This CDR3 contains 13 residues. The germline V gene has CDR1 LNHDA and CDR2 SQIVND (reference sequence). This chain's CDR3 is CASSRRGLTEAFF. In nucleotides, the CDR3 is TGTGCCAGTAGTCGCAGGGGGCTCACTGAAGCTTTCTTT.

A single count supports this clone. A read error may account for a junction end that differs from germline. The chain carries TRBV6-6 and TRBJ2-2; D is uncertain. The CDR3 has 15 amino acids. The germline gives CDR1 MNHNY, CDR2 SVGAGI (reference sequence). DNA of the CDR3: TGTGCCGGCAGTACAAAGTTCGCGAACACCGGGGAGCTGTTTTTT. This encodes CAGSTKFANTGELFF.

This clone has a handful of counts. Here the CDR3 reads CASSTWTDTQYF. The CDR3 region has the DNA TGTGCCAGCAGCACATGGACAGATACGCAGTATTTT. The V and J genes are TRBV7-9 and TRBJ2-3; D is unresolved. Germline CDR1 SEHNR, CDR2 FQNEAQ (reference sequence). V was clipped by 5 bases and J by 3 bases, with 6 bases between them. The CDR3 is 12 residues long. Complete variable domain (other parts from reference TRBV7-9 and TRBJ2-3): DTGVSQNPRHKITKRGQNVTFRCDPISEHNRLYWYRQTLGQGPEFLTYFQNEAQLEKSRLLSDRFSAERPKGSFSTLEIQRTEQGDSAMYLCASSTWTDTQYFGPGTRLTVL.

V is TRBV28 and J is TRBJ2-7, with 7 bases identical to TRBD1. Germline loops: CDR1 MDHEN, CDR2 SYDVKM. With V trimmed by 5 bases and J by 3 bases, 4 bases remained unmatched. The CDR3 extends over 13 amino acids. CDR3 nucleotides: TGTGCCAGCAGTAGGGGGCGCGGCTACGAGCAGTACTTC. Protein: CASSRGRGYEQYF.

The gene calls are TRBV14 and TRBJ2-6; D possibly corresponds to TRBD2 (7 bases). Germline V gives CDR1 SGHDN, CDR2 FVKESK. The CDR3 has 16 amino acids. With 2 bases removed from V and 9 bases from J, the gap between germline ends came to 17 bases. This chain's CDR3 is CASSQRGRGAGNVLTF. DNA of the CDR3: TGTGCCAGCAGCCAACGGGGACGGGGGGCTGGCAACGTCCTGACTTTC.

This sequence joins TRBV9 and TRBJ2-1, with TRBD2 matching 7 bases. The CDR3 is 14 amino acids. With 1 base clipped from V and 6 bases from J, the junction kept 4 bases outside the gene matches. Germline CDR1 is SGDLS and CDR2 is YYNGEE. CDR3 coding DNA: TGTGCCAGCAGCGTAAGCGGGAACCGCAATGAGCAGTTCTTC. Its translation: CASSVSGNRNEQFF.

This clone appeared a few times. This chain links TRBV4-3 with TRBJ2-4; 8 bases map to TRBD1. The CDR3 runs to 14 residues. Germline V gives CDR1 LGHNA, CDR2 YSLEER. The trim removed 0 bases at V and 15 bases at J, leaving 10 bases unmatched. The DNA for the CDR3 is TGCGCCAGCAGCCAAGATCGCGGACAGGGCCGATGGTACTTC. Translating it yields CASSQDRGQGRWYF.